This paragraph reports one TCR beta chain. The antigen remains unidentified. This sample was taken from a study of T cells in Graves' hyperthyroidism and ophthalmopathy. Study conclusions and caveats: Stable hyperthyroidism and ophthalmopathy were separated using 13 V-J signatures.

From 8.5 to 10 ml of fresh peripheral blood, PBMCs were isolated. TCR beta CDR3 regions were amplified from RNA transcripts. An initial round of RT-PCR targeting the TCR CDR3 relied on the HTBI primer set. TCRdb re-called the multiplex PCR reads through MiXCR, storing one row per CDR3 protein. The sample shows about 520,000 distinct CDR3 sequences, 24% of them seen only once. CDR1 and CDR2 (germline): MDHEN, SYDVKM. This CDR3 is built from 16 residues. V dropped 6 bases and J dropped 1 base, with 18 bases sitting between them. Sequenced material: blood. The receptor's source is a woman aged 30 to 39 with Graves' ophthalmopathy. The chain is built from TRBV28 and TRBJ1-1; D uncertain. The CDR3 protein is CASSQLLGRQNTEAFF. The CDR3 bases are TGTGCCAGCAGCCAACTGCTCGGCAGGCAGAACACTGAAGCTTTCTTT.